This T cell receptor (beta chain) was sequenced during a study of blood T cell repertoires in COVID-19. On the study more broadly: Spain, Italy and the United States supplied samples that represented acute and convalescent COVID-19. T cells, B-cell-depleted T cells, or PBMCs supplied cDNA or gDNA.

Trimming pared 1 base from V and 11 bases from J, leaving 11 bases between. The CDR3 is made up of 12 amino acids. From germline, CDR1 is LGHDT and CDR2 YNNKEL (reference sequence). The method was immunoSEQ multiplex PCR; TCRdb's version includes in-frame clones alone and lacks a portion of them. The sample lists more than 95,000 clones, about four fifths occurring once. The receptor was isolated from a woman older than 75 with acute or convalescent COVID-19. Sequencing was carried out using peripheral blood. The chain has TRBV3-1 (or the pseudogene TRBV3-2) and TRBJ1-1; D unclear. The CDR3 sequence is CASSQGTVVAFF. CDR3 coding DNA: TGTGCCAGCAGCCAAGGTACAGTGGTCGCTTTCTTT.